A few counts support the clone carrying this TCR beta chain. The antigen is not known. Unique molecular identifiers were incorporated into the prepared TCRbeta library. TCRdb re-analysed the PCR reads in MiXCR, keeping a single row per CDR3 protein. The sample has more than 120,000 distinct CDR3 sequences; about 9% are singletons. This entry comes from a study of T-cell reconstitution after alpha-beta-depleted transplantation in children. Whole-study findings and limits: Surviving recipient cells, namely T cells and thymic progenitors, were the source of high day-60 TCRbeta diversity in some patients.

Trimming cost V 3 bases and J 2 bases; bases outside gene matches: 3. Germline V lookup: CDR1 MNHEY, CDR2 SMNVEV (reference sequence). This CDR3 comprises 15 residues. This specimen consisted of PBMCs, mostly from graft donor cells, obtained 180 days after TCRalphabeta/CD19-depleted stem cell transplant. The chain is built from TRBV27 and TRBJ1-2, with 10 bases identical to TRBD1. This clonotype was sampled from a female patient aged 2-9 years who had a stem cell transplant for congenital amegakaryocytic thrombocytopenia, so the T cells may come from the graft donor. The CDR3 DNA reads TGTGCCAGCAGTTTGGGGGGACAGGGGAACTATGGCTACACCTTC. It is translated as CASSLGGQGNYGYTF.